The clone carrying this T cell receptor beta chain was seen more than once but under ten times. This record comes from a study of blood T cell repertoires in COVID-19. Study-wide context: Sites across the United States, Italy and Spain contributed samples from acute and convalescent COVID-19.

Authors' data handling: Reference gene primers were amplified, and this amplification served to estimate nucleated cell counts. Sequencing used immunoSEQ multiplex PCR; TCRdb keeps in-frame clones, though not all of them. That table furnishes V, J and clone size, whereas the DNA furnished D and trimming. The top ten hold 5.5% to 8% of the sample, which has roughly 200,000 clones, approximately 90% seen once. With 1 base clipped from V and 9 bases from J, the junction kept 7 bases outside the gene matches. Germline CDR1 is SQVTM and CDR2 is ANQGSEA. The CDR3 extends over 13 amino acids. The origin of this receptor is a man in his sixties who had recovered from COVID-19. Sequences were obtained from peripheral blood. The V call is TRBV29-1, the J call TRBJ2-5, with TRBD2 matching 8 bases. For the CDR3, the DNA is TGCAGCGTTGAAGGTAGCGGGGTTGTGGCCCAGTACTTC. Encoded protein: CSVEGSGVVAQYF.